This T cell receptor (beta chain) stems from a study of cytomegalovirus exposure and HLA in healthy donors (dated by TCRdb to about 2017). General notes on the study: An earlier analysis of roughly 500 of the donors reported about 260 Gb of sequence data and approximately 120 million unique TCR beta sequences obtained from around 190 million T cells. The study aimed to test whether signatures of past pathogen exposure could be identified by cataloging public T cell receptors. To predict cytomegalovirus infection status, the study brought together high-throughput TCR immunosequencing, statistical association of individual TCRs with disease status, and machine learning. Donor age, sex, ethnicity and CMV serostatus were compiled together with the repertoire data. Besides the first cohort of roughly 640 subjects, a separate validation cohort made up of 120 different subjects was used. Rather than drawing on any new phenotypic data, the later analysis identified candidate immune exposures from TCR beta sequences and the way those sequences occurred across donors. The study used immunosequencing to profile the T cell repertoires of 600 to 850 subjects and linked those repertoires to cytomegalovirus serostatus. Among some 400 genotyped donors of the cohort, an average of roughly 230,000 unique TCR beta nucleotide sequences was sequenced per donor, of which 15% to 20% were non-productive. In an earlier analysis of a few hundred of the donors, high-throughput TCR beta sequencing was used to judge whether each TCR beta V gene segment behaved as functional or pseudogenic. An early release covering approximately 600 HLA-typed donors comprised around 300 gigabases of sequencing data and around 80 million unique TCR sequences. A later analysis re-examined previously published TCR beta repertoires from more than 600 donors and added high-resolution HLA genotyping to investigate patterns of TCR occurrence. A later genetic analysis took genome-wide SNP genotypes for about 55% of the roughly 670 donors and used that subset as a discovery cohort. HLA typing included class I and class II loci at four-digit resolution. Typing coverage varied by locus: 629-630 donors for A, B, C, DRB1 and DQB1; approximately 560 for DQA1; about 570 for DPA1; approximately 490 for DPB1. Because of strong linkage in the cohort, five DR-DQ haplotypes were treated as single units for association and clustering. Of the roughly 400 genotyped donors, over 80% were placed in the genetic ancestry cluster associated with self-reported Caucasian donors. Every repertoire in the discovery cohort had been generated on one and the same sequencing platform.

The cohort comprised some 680 healthy bone marrow donors. All cohort members were sampled while nominally healthy, although unrecorded immune exposures were likely present. The donor was CMV seronegative and was included in the group of a few hundred seronegative cohort members. A peripheral blood sample was provided by each donor, and peripheral blood mononuclear cells were used for TCR beta sequencing. The Qiagen DNeasy Blood Extraction Kit was used to extract genomic DNA from the blood cell samples. As to this clone: Its specific antigen is unknown. One base away there is no much larger clone; base qualities are not given.

The method behind the library was the immunoSEQ multiplex PCR assay. A mixture of 60 forward primers for TCR Vbeta segments and 13 reverse primers for TCR Jbeta segments was used in the multiplex PCR. The CDR3 region of rearranged TCR beta genes was amplified from genomic DNA by a multiplex PCR assay. The Illumina HiSeq System was used to sequence the amplified TCR beta libraries as 87-base-pair reads. On the authors' methods: A later analysis counted around 72 million unique TCR beta chains across the 666 repertoires, and some 11 million of these chains were shared by at least two donors. Raw reads were error-corrected and collapsed into unique sequences by a nearest-neighbor algorithm in which closely related sequences were merged to remove PCR and sequencing errors. To assign V, D and J gene segments, CDR3 sequences were aligned to IMGT reference sequences. For a sequence to be retained, at least a six-nucleotide match to both a V gene segment and a J gene segment was required. A rearrangement counted as productive if the CDR3 had no stop codons and remained in frame with V and J, and every other rearrangement counted as non-productive. Following IMGT convention, CDR3 was defined as the stretch from the second conserved V-encoded cysteine up to the conserved J-encoded phenylalanine. Sequences without an unambiguous match to a single V gene segment were excluded from the earlier analysis of several hundred of the donors. In an earlier analysis of approximately 590 of the donors, V segments were called functional above 56.7% productive rearrangements and were called segregating when the between-donor standard deviation exceeded 5%. A statistical classification framework was built to diagnose cytomegalovirus status from the catalog of TCR beta chain sequences. V and J gene assignment, in a later analysis, came from comparing TCR nucleotide sequences with IMGT/GENE-DB human TR gene sequences. A later analysis assigned CDR3 sequences and most-parsimonious VDJ recombination scenarios with the TCRdist pipeline. In a later analysis, each TCR beta chain was defined by its CDR3 amino acid sequence together with its V-gene family, and reads without a unique V-gene family were excluded. As a way to deal with suspected cross-contamination and a sequencing artifact, a later analysis dropped over 550 nucleotide sequences that were highly shared and had low generation probability. A later analysis calculated a clonal expansion index for each public chain from normalized within-repertoire ranks of inferred template counts. In a later analysis, generation probabilities were computed with a VDJ recombination model fitted to out-of-frame rearrangements, and the resulting probabilities were checked against IGoR. Hypergeometric tests were used in a later analysis to score TCR-TCR, TCR-HLA and TCR-CMV co-occurrence, with a repertoire-size bias correction applied to the TCR pairs. False discovery rates were estimated in a later analysis by permuting HLA or CMV assignments 20 times. A later analysis grouped co-occurring TCRs with DBSCAN, adding TCRdist sequence similarity when clustering within HLA-allele-positive subsets. Repertoires with fewer than 30,000 or more than 120,000 public chains were left out of co-occurrence clustering, as were five repertoires with anomalous nucleotide sharing. Held by TCRdb, this immuneACCESS table contains in-frame sequences only and omits some clones. Under half of the omission traces to an unresolved V gene where checked; the cause of the rest is unknown. V and J calls and clone size are copied from that table; D and trimming were computed from the DNA. The sample includes approximately 32,000 clones, with 90% observed a single time. The top ten clonotypes cover under 3.5% of the sample.

The investigation overall reported the following: CMV serostatus was the only immune exposure information available for the cohort. In the study, 150 to 200 TCR beta chains were listed as associated with cytomegalovirus. Compared with the approximately 700-donor mean, donors in an Asian-associated ancestry cluster had fewer N-insertions in productive TCRs, according to a later genetic analysis. Assigning TCR associations to individual alleles was difficult when HLA alleles, especially DR and DQ, strongly co-occurred. This cohort had only TCR beta chains sequenced, and the lack of alpha or paired-chain data limited which features could be detected. Cytomegalovirus status was reported to be diagnosed by the classifier with high specificity and sensitivity in both the original and validation cohorts. Across donors, most TCR sequences were observed very rarely, whereas some public TCRs were present in many individuals. The earlier analysis of 587 of the donors excluded some 15 rarely observed V segments, including chromosome 9 orphons, because counts were too low. A later genetic analysis associated a missense DCLRE1C variant with V-gene and J-gene trimming of TCR beta chains, and an independent cohort replicated the association. In a later analysis, HLA-associated TCR beta chains were found to be more clonally expanded and to have lower generation probabilities than equally common non-associated chains. Several of the top co-occurrence clusters appeared to be linked to parvovirus B19, influenza, CMV and Epstein-Barr virus, according to a later analysis. In a later analysis, the rate of TCR association differed among HLA loci, with DRB1 alleles having the most associated TCRs and HLA-C alleles having the fewest. A later analysis associated about 17,000 TCR beta sequences with specific HLA alleles at a false discovery rate of 0.05. Linkage disequilibrium might explain the correlated functional status among segregating V segments, but an unknown experimental factor could not be excluded. Because HLA typing was unavailable for some donors at each locus, only the typed subset was used in association tests. In a later analysis, most CMV-associated TCR beta chains were found to appear HLA-restricted, with HLA associations seemingly driven largely by CMV exposure. A cluster of highly shared sequence variants was judged likely to be a technical artifact of the sequencing pipeline. A further reported finding was that TCR beta sequences accurately predicted the HLA-A and HLA-B alleles for most subjects in the first cohort. The authors suggested that the approach could potentially be generalized to other disease states and immunological phenotypes. Broadly in line with IMGT annotations, most TCR beta V segments showed up in productive rearrangements about 90% or about 30% of the time in an earlier analysis of under 700 of the donors. In vitro tests confirmed that a few of the cytomegalovirus-associated TCR beta chains recognize cytomegalovirus antigens. Roughly uniform sequencing depth across donors was assumed in presence/absence analyses, although this assumption may not hold.

The clonotype originates from a woman aged 18-30 years in good health and CMV-seronegative. Material for sequencing was PBMCs.

The nucleotide sequence is TGCGCCAGCAGCTTGCCCCTAGCGGGGATCAATGAGCAGTTCTTC. It is translated as CASSLPLAGINEQFF. The chain joins TRBV5-1 to TRBJ2-1; 9 nucleotides in the junction match TRBD2. Spanning cysteine to phenylalanine, the CDR3 consists of 15 amino acids. The retained sequence is limited to the CDR3, 45 bases, with the frame set at the first base. Taken from the germline V gene, the CDR1 and CDR2 loops are SGHRS and YFSETQ. V is pruned by 1 base and J by 6 bases, leaving 5 bases of the junction without a gene match.